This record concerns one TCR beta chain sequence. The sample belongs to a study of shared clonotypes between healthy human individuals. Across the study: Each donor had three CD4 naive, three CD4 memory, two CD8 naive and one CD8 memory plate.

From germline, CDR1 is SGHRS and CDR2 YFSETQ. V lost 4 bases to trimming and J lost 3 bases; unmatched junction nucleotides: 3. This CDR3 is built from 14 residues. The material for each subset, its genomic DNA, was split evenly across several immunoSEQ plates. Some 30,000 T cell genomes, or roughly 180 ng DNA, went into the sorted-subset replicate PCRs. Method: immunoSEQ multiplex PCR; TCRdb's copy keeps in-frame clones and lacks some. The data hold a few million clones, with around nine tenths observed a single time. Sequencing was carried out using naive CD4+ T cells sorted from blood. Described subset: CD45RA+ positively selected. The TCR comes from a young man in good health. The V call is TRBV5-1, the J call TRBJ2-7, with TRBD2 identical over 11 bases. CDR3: CASSGTSGGYEQYF. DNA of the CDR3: TGCGCCAGCAGCGGAACTAGCGGGGGCTACGAGCAGTACTTC.